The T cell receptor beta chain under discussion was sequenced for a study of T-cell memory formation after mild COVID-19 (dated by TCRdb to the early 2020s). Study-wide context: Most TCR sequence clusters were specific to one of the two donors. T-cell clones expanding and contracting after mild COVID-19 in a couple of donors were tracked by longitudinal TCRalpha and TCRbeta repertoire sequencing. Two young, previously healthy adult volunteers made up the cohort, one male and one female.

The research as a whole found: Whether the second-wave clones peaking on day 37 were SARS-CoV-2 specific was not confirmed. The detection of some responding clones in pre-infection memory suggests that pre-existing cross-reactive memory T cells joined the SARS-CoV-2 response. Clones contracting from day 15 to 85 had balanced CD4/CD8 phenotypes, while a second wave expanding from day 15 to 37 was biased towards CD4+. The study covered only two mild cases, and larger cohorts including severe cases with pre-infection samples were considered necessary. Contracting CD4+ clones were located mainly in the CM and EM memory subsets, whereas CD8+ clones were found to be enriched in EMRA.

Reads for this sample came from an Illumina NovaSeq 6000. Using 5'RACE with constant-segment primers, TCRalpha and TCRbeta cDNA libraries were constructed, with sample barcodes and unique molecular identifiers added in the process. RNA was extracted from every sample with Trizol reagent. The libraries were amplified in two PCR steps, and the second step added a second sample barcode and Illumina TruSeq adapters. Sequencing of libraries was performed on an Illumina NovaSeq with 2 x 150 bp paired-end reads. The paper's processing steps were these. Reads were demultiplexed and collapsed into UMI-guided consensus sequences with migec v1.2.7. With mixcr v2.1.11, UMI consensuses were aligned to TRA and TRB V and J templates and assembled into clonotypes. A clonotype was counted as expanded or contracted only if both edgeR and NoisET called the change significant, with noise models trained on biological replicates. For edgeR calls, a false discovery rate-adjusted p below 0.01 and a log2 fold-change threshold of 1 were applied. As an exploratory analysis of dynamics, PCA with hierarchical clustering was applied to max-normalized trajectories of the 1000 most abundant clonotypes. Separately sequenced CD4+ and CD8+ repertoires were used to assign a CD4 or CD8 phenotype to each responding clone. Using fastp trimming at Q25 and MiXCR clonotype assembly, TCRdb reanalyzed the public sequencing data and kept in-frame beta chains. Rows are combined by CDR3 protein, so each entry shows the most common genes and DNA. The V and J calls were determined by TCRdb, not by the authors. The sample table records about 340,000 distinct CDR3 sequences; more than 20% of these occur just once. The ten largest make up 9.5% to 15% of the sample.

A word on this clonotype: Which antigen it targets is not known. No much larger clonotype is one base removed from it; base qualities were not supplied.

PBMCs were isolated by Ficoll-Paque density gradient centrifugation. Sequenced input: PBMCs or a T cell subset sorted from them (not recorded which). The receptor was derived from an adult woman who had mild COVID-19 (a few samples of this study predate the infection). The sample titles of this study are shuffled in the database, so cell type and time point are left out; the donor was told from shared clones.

The DNA sequence is as follows: TGTGCCAGCACTCGGGGAGTACCGAACTATGGCTACACCTTC. Its amino acids are CASTRGVPNYGYTF. The sequence is built from TRBV12-3 or TRBV12-4 and TRBJ1-2; there is no confident call for the D gene. Measured from the cysteine to the phenylalanine, the CDR3 is 14 residues long. Of the read, only the CDR3 DNA is kept; its 42 bases are in frame from base 1. V is shortened by 7 bases, J by 2 bases, and the region joining them spans 14 bases.